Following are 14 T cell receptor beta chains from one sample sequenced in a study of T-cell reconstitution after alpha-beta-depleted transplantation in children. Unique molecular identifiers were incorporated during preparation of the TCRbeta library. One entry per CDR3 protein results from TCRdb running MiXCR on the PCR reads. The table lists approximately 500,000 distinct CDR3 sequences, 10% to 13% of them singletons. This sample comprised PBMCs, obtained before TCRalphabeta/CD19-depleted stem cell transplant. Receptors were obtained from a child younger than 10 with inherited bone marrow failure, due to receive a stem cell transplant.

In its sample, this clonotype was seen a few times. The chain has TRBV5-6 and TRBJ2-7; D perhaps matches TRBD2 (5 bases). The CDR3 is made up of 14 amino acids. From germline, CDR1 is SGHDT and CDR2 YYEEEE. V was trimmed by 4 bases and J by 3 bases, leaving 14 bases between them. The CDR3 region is CASSRLRENYEQYF. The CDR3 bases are TGTGCCAGCAGCCGACTAAGGGAGAACTACGAGCAGTACTTC.

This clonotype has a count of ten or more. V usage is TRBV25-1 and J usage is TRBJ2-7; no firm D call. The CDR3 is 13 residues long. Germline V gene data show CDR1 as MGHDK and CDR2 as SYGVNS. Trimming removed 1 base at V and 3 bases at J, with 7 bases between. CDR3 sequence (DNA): TGTGCCAGCAGTGAATTGGGGTACTACGAGCAGTACTTC. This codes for CASSELGYYEQYF.

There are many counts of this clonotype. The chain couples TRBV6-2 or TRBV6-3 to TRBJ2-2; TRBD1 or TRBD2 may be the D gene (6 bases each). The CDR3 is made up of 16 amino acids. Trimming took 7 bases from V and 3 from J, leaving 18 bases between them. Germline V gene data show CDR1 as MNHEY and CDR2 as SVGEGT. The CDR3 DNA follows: TGTGCCAGCATGGCCATACAGGGCGGGGACACCGGGGAGCTGTTTTTT. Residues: CASMAIQGGDTGELFF.

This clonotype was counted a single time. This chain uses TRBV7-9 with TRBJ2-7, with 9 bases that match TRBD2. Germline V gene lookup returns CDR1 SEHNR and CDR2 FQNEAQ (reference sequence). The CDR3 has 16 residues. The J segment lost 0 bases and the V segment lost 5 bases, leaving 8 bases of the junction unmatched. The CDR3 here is CASSLPSGEDSYEQYF. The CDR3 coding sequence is TGTGCCAGCAGCCTCCCTAGCGGGGAGGACTCCTACGAGCAGTACTTC.

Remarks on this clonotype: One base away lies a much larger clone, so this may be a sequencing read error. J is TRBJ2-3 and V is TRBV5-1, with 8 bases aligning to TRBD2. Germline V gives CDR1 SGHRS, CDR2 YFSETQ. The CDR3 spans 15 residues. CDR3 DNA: TGCGCCAGCAGCCCCAAGCGGGAGAGCACATATACGCAGTATTTT. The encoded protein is CASSPKRESTYTQYF.

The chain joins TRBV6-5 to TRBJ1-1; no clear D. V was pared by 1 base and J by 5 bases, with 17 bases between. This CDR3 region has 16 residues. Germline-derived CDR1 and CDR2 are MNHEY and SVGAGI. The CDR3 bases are TGTGCCAGCAGTTACTGGCCTCGGGGAAGTCGTACTGAAGCTTTCTTT. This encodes CASSYWPRGSRTEAFF.

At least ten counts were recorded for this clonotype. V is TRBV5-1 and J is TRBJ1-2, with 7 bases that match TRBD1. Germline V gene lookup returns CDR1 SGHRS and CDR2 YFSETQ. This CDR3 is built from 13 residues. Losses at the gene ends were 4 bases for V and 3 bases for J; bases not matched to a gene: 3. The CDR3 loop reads CASSADRDYGYTF. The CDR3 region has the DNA TGCGCCAGCAGCGCCGACAGGGACTATGGCTACACCTTC.

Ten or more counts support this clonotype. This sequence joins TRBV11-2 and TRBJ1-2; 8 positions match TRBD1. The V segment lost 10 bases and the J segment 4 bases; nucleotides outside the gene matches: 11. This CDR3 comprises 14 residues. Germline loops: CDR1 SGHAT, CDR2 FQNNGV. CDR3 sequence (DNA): TGTGCCACCCCCACAGGGGGGAGAGGCTATGGCTACACCTTC. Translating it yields CATPTGGRGYGYTF.

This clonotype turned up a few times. The CDR3: CSAANPGLAVSSYNEQFF. The CDR3 region has the DNA TGCAGTGCTGCAAACCCGGGACTAGCCGTTAGCTCCTACAATGAGCAGTTCTTC. The chain recombines TRBV20-1 with TRBJ2-1, with TRBD2 matching over 9 bases. CDR1 and CDR2 from the germline V gene are DFQATT and SNEGSKA (reference sequence). The V segment lost 5 bases and the J segment 0 bases; nucleotides outside the gene matches: 14. The CDR3 has 18 amino acids.

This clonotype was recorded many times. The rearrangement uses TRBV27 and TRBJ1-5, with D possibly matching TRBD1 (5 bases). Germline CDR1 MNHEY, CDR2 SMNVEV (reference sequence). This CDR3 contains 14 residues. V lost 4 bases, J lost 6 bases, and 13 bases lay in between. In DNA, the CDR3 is TGTGCCAGCAGTTACGGGGGGAGTGGTCAGCCCCAGCATTTT. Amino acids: CASSYGGSGQPQHF.

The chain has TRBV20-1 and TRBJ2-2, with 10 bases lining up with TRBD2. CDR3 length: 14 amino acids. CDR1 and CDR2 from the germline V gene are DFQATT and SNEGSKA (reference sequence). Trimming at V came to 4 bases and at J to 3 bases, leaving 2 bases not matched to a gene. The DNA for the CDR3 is TGCAGTGCTAAAGGACTAGCGGACACCGGGGAGCTGTTTTTT. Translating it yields CSAKGLADTGELFF.

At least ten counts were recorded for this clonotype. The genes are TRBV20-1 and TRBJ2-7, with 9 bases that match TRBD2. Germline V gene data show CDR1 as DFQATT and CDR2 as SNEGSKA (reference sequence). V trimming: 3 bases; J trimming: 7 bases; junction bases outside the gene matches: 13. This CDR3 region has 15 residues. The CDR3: CSASRGASGNDEQYF. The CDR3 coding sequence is TGCAGTGCTAGTAGGGGGGCTAGCGGGAATGATGAGCAGTACTTC.

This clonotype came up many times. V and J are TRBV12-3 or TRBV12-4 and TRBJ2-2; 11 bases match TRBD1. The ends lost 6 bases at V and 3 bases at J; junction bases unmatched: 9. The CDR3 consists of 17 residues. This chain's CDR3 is CASSPIPGQGDTGELFF. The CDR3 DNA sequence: TGTGCCAGCAGCCCCATCCCGGGACAGGGGGACACCGGGGAGCTGTTTTTT.

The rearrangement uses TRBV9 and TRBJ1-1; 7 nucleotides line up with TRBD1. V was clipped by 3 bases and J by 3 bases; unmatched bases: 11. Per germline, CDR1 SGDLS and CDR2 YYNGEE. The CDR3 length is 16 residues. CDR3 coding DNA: TGTGCCAGCAGCGCGGGTACAGGGGTGGGGCACACTGAAGCTTTCTTT. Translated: CASSAGTGVGHTEAFF.